This T cell receptor beta chain was sequenced during a study of immune cell composition in non-small cell lung cancer. Normal lung was sampled as far from the tumour as possible, at least 3 cm. This table comes from immunoSEQ multiplex PCR, and its TCRdb copy is limited to in-frame clones, with some not included. The sample holds thousands of clones, just under 75% seen once. The source of this sequence is a human donor with non-small cell lung cancer. Sequencing used non-adjacent lung tissue.

The CDR3: CASSEARGRAYNNEQFF. The CDR3 region has the DNA TGTGCCAGCAGTGAAGCTAGGGGGAGGGCCTATAACAATGAGCAGTTCTTC. This chain connects TRBV2 to TRBJ2-1, with D possibly TRBD2 on 7 matching bases. Germline V gives CDR1 SNHLY, CDR2 FYNNEI. CDR3 size: 17 residues. Trimming took 0 bases from V and 5 from J, leaving 17 bases between them.